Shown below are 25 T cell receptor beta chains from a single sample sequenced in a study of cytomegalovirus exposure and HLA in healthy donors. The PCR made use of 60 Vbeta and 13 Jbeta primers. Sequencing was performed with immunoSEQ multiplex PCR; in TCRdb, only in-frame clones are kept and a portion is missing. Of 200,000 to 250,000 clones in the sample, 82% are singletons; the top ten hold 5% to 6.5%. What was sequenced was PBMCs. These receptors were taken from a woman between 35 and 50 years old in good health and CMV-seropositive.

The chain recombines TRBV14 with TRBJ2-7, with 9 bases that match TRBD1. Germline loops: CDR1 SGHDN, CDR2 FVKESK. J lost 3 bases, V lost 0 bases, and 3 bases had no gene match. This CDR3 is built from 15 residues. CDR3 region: CASSQDLGQGYEQYF. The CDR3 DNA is TGTGCCAGCAGCCAAGATCTGGGACAGGGCTACGAGCAGTACTTC.

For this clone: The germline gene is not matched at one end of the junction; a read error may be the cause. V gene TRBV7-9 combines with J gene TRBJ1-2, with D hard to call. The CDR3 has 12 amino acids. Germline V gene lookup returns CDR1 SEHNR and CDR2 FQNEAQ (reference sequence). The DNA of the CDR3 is TGTTCCAGCAGCTTACGCGGGTATGGCTACACCTTC. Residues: CSSSLRGYGYTF.

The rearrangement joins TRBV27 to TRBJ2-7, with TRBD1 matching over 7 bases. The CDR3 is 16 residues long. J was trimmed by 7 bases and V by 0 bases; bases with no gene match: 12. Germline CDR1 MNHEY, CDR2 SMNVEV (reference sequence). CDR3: CASSLSVTGVSGEQYF. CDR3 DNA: TGTGCCAGCAGTTTATCGGTAACAGGGGTCTCGGGGGAGCAGTACTTC.

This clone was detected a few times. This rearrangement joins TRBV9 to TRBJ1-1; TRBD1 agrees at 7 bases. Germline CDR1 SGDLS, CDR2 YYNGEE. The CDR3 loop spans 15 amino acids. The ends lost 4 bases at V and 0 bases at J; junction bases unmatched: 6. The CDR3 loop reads CASSPRTGMNTEAFF. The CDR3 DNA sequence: TGTGCCAGCAGCCCTCGGACAGGAATGAACACTGAAGCTTTCTTT.

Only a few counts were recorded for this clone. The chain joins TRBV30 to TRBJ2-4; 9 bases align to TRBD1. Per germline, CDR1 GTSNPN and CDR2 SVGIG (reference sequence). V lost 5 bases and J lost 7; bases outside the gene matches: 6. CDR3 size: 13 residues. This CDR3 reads CAWGGTGWNIQYF. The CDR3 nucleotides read TGTGCCTGGGGGGGGACAGGGTGGAACATTCAGTACTTC.

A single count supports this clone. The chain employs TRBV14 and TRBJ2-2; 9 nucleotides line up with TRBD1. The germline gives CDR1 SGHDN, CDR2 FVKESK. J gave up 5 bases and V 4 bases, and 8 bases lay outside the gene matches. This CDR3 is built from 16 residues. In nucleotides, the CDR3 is TGTGCCAGCAGCCCCCTGGGACAGGGAAAGACCGGGGAGCTGTTTTTT. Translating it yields CASSPLGQGKTGELFF.

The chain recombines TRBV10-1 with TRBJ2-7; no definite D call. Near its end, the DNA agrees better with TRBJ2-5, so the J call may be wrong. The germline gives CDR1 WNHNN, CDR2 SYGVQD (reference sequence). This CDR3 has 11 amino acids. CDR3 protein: CARGAFETQYF. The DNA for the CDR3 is TGCGCCCGAGGAGCGTTTGAGACCCAGTACTTC.

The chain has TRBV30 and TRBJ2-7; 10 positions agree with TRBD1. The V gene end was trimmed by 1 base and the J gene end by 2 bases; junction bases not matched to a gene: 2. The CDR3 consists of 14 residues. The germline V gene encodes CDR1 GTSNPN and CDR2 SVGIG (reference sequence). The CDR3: CAWSADRGTYEQYF. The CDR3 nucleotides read TGTGCCTGGAGTGCGGACAGGGGGACCTACGAGCAGTACTTC.

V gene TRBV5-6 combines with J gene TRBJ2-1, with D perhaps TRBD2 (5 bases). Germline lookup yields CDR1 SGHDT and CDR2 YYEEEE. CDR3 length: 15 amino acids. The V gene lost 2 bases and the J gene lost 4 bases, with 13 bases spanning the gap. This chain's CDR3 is CASSFSPSLYNEQFF. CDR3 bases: TGTGCCAGCAGCTTTTCCCCTAGCTTGTACAATGAGCAGTTCTTC. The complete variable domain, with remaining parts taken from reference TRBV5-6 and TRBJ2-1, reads DAGVTQSPTHLIKTRGQQVTLRCSPKSGHDTVSWYQQALGQGPQFIFQYYEEEERQRGNFPDRFSGHQFPNYSSELNVNALLLGDSALYLCASSFSPSLYNEQFFGPGTRLTVL.

CDR3 amino acids: CASSLWTGSDSNQPQHF. CDR3 coding DNA: TGTGCCAGCAGCTTATGGACGGGGAGCGATAGCAATCAGCCCCAGCATTTT. The gene calls are TRBV7-2 and TRBJ1-5; D is undetermined. V was trimmed by 2 bases and J by 0 bases, leaving 14 bases between them. The CDR3 runs to 17 residues. The germline gives CDR1 SGHTA, CDR2 FQGNSA.

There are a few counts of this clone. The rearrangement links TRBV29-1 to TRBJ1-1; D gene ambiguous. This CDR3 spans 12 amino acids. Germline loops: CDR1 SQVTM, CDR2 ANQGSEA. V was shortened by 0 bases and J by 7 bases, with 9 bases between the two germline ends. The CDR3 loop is CSVEERTVEAFF. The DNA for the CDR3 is TGCAGCGTTGAAGAGCGAACGGTTGAAGCTTTCTTT.

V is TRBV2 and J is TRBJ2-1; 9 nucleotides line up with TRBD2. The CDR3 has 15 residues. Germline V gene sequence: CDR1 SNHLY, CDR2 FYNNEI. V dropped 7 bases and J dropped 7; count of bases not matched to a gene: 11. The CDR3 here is CASKDGLAGRNEQFF. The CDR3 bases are TGTGCCAGCAAAGATGGTCTAGCGGGAAGAAATGAGCAGTTCTTC.

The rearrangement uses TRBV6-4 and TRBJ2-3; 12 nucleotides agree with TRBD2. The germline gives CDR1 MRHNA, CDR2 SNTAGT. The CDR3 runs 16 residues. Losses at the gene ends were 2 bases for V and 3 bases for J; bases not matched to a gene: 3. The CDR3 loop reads CASSDETSGGTDTQYF. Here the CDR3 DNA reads TGTGCCAGCAGTGACGAGACTAGCGGGGGAACAGATACGCAGTATTTT.

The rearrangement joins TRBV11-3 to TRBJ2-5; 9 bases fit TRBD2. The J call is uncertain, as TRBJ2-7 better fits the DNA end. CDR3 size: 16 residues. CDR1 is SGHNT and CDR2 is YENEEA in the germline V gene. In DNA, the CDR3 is TGTGCCAGCAGCCCACCGGGGGGACTAGCATCCTACGAGCAGTACTTC. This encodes CASSPPGGLASYEQYF.

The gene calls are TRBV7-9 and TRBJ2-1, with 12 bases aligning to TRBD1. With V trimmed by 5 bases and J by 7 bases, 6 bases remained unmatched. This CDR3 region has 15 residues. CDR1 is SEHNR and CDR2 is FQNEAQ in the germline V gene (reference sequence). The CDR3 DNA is TGTGCCAGCAGCCCGGGACAGGGGGCGAGGAATGAGCAGTTCTTC. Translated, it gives CASSPGQGARNEQFF.

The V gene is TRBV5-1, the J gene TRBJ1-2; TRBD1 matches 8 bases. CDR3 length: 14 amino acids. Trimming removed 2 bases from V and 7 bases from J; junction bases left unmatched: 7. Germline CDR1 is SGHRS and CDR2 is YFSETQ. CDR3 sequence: CASSFQGASVGYTF. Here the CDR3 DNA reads TGCGCCAGCAGCTTTCAGGGGGCGAGTGTTGGCTACACCTTC.

CDR3 sequence reads: CASSQVDSLSYEQYF. DNA for the CDR3: TGTGCCAGCAGTCAGGTCGACAGCCTCTCCTACGAGCAGTACTTC. The V and J genes are TRBV6-6 and TRBJ2-5, with a possible D match to TRBD1 (5 bases). The DNA end favors TRBJ2-7, so the J call may be wrong. The CDR3 is 15 residues long. Germline CDR1 MNHNY, CDR2 SVGAGI (reference sequence).

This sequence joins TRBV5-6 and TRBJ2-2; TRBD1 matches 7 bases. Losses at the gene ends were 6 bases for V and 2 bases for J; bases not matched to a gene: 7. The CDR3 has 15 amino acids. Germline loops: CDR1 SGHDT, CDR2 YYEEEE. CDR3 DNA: TGTGCCAGCAAGATCGGACAGGATAACACCGGGGAGCTGTTTTTT. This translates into CASKIGQDNTGELFF.

CDR3 protein: CASSAIAGPAYEQYF. In DNA, the CDR3 is TGTGCCAGCAGCGCCATAGCGGGGCCTGCCTACGAGCAGTACTTC. The J gene is TRBJ2-7, the V gene TRBV5-6; the match to TRBD2 covers 8 bases. V dropped 4 bases and J dropped 2; count of bases not matched to a gene: 8. In germline, CDR1 is SGHDT, CDR2 YYEEEE. The CDR3 has 15 residues.

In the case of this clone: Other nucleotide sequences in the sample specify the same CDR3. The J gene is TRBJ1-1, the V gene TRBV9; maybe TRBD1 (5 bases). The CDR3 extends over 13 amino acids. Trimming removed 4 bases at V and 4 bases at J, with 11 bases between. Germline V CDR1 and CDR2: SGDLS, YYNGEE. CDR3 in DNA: TGTGCCAGCAGCTCTCAGGGAGGCACTGAAGCTTTCTTT. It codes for CASSSQGGTEAFF. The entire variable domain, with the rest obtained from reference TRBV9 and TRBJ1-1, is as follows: DSGVTQTPKHLITATGQRVTLRCSPRSGDLSVYWYQQSLDQGLQFLIQYYNGEERAKGNILERFSAQQFPDLHSELNLSSLELGDSALYFCASSSQGGTEAFFGQGTRLTVV.

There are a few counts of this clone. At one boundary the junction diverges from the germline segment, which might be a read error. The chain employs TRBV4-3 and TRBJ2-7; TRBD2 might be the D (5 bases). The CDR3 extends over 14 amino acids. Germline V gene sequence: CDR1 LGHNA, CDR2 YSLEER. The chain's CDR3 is CASSQDPRGRDRAF. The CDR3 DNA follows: TGCGCCAGCAGCCAAGACCCCCGCGGGCGAGACCGAGCCTTC.

CDR3 nucleotides: TGTGCCAGTCAGGGACTGACTCAGCCCCAGCATTTT. It yields the protein CASQGLTQPQHF. This chain connects TRBV19 to TRBJ1-5; a weak D match, TRBD1 (5 bases). Germline CDR1 LNHDA, CDR2 SQIVND (reference sequence). CDR3 length: 12 amino acids. Trimming stripped 8 bases from V and 6 bases from J, with 11 bases between.

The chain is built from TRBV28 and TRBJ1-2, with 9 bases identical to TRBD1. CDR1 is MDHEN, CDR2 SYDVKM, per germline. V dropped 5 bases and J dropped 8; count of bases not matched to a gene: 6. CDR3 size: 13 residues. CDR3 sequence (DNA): TGTGCCAGCAGTACAGGGGGCGCGAAGGGCTACACCTTC. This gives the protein CASSTGGAKGYTF.

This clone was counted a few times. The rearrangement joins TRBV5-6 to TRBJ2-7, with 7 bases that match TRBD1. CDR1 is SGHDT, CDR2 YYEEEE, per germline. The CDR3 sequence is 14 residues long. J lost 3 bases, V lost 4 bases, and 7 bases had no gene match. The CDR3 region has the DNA TGTGCCAGCAGCATATACAGGGGTGGCTACGAGCAGTACTTC. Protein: CASSIYRGGYEQYF.

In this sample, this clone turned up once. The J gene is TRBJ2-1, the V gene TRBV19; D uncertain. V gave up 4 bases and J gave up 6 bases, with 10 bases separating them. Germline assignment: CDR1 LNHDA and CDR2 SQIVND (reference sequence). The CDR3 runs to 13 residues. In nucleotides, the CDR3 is TGTGCCAGTAGTAAGAGTCTAGTCAATGAGCAGTTCTTC. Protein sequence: CASSKSLVNEQFF.